The clone carrying this TCR beta chain was found many times. Its matching antigen is unknown. No treatment had been given to any patient before thyroid surgery. This sample was taken from a study of metastatic and nonmetastatic thyroid tumors. Study-level findings and limits: In blood and tumor, TCR beta diversity was reportedly significantly higher in malignant thyroid tumors than in benign nodules.

The CDR3 spans 16 residues. Germline V lookup: CDR1 MDHEN, CDR2 SYDVKM. Trimming left V 4 bases short and J 1 base short, with 13 bases between. TCRdb called clones again from the PCR reads with MiXCR. Of about 93,000 clones in the sample, about 13% were seen once. The specimen was blood. The receptor was isolated from a female donor with papillary thyroid cancer or a benign thyroid nodule (not recorded which). Some clones in this sample may be carry-over from other donors' samples. The chain is built from TRBV28 and TRBJ1-4, with D uncertain. CDR3 sequence: CASSSYFGKTNEKLFF. The CDR3 DNA reads as TGTGCCAGCAGTTCTTACTTCGGAAAAACTAATGAAAAACTGTTTTTT.